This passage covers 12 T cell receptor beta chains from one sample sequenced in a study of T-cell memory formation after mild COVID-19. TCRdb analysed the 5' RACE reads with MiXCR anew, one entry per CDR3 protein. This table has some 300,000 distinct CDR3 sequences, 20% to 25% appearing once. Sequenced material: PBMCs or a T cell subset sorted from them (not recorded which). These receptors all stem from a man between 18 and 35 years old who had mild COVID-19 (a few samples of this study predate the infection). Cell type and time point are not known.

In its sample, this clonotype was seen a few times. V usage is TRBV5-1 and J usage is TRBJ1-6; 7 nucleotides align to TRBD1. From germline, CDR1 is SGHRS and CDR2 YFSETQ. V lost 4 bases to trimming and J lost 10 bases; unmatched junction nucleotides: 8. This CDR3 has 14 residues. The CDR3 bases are TGCGCCAGCAGCCCCGGGACAGAATGGTCACCCCTCCACTTT. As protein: CASSPGTEWSPLHF. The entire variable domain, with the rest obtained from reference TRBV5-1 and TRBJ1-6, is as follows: KAGVTQTPRYLIKTRGQQVTLSCSPISGHRSVSWYQQTPGQGLQFLFEYFSETQRNKGNFPGRFSGRQFSNSRSEMNVSTLELGDSALYLCASSPGTEWSPLHFGNGTRLTVT.

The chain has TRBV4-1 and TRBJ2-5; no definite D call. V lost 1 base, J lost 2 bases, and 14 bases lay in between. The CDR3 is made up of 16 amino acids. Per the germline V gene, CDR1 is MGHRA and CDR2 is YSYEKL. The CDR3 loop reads CASSQGSAGLQETQYF. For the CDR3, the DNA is TGCGCCAGCAGCCAAGGGTCGGCCGGCCTTCAAGAGACCCAGTACTTC.

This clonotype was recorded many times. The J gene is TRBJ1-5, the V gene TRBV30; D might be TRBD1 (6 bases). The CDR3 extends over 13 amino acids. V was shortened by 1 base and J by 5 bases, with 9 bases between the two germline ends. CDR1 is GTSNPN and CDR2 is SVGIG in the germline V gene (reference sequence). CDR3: CAWSAQGDQPQHF. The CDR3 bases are TGTGCCTGGAGTGCACAGGGCGATCAGCCCCAGCATTTT.

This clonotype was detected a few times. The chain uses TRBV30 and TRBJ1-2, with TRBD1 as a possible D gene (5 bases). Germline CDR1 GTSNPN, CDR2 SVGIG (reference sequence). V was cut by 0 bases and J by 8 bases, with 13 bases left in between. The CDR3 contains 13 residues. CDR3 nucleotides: TGTGCCTGGAGTGTATCCGGGGGGGTAGGCTACACCTTC. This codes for CAWSVSGGVGYTF.

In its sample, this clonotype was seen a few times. The CDR3 spells CSASGPNVGLGTDTQYF. DNA of the CDR3: TGCAGTGCTAGCGGCCCGAACGTAGGGCTTGGCACAGATACGCAGTATTTT. The rearrangement joins TRBV20-1 to TRBJ2-3; no firm D call. Trimming took off 3 bases at V and 1 base at J, with 20 bases between the two ends. The length of the CDR3 is 17 residues. Germline V gene lookup returns CDR1 DFQATT and CDR2 SNEGSKA (reference sequence).

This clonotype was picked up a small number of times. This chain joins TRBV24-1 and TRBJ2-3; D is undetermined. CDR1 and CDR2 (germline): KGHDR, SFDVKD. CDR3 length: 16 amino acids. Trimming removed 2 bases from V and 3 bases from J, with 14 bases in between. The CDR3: CATSDSGAGSTDTQYF. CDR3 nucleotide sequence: TGTGCCACCAGTGATTCCGGCGCAGGTAGTACAGATACGCAGTATTTT.

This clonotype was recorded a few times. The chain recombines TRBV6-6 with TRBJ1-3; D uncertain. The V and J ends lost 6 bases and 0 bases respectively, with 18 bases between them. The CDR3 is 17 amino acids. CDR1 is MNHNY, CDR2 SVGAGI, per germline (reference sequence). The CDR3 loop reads CASSPFVPGFSGNTIYF. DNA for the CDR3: TGTGCCAGCAGCCCCTTCGTCCCCGGTTTCTCTGGAAACACCATATATTTT.

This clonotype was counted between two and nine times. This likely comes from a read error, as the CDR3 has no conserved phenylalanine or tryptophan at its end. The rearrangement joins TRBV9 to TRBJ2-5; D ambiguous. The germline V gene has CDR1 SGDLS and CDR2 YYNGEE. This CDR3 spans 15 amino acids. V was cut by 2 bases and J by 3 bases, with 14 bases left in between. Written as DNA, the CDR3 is TGTGCCAGCAGCGTTGACAAAGGCCCGAAAGAGACCCAGTACCTC. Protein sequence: CASSVDKGPKETQYL.

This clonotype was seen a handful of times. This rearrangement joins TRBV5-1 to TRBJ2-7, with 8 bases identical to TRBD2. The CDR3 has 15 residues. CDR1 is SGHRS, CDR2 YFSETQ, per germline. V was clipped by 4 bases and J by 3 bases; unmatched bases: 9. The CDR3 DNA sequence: TGCGCCAGCAGCCCGGGGGGGGCCCTCGACTACGAGCAGTACTTC. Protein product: CASSPGGALDYEQYF. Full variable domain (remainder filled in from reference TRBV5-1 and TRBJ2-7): KAGVTQTPRYLIKTRGQQVTLSCSPISGHRSVSWYQQTPGQGLQFLFEYFSETQRNKGNFPGRFSGRQFSNSRSEMNVSTLELGDSALYLCASSPGGALDYEQYFGPGTRLTVT.

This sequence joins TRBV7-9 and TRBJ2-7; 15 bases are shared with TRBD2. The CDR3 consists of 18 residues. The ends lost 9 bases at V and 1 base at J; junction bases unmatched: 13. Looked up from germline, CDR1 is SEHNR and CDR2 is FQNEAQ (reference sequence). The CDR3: CASSRTPGLAGGSYEQYF. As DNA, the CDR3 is TGTGCCAGTTCCCGGACGCCGGGACTAGCGGGGGGTTCCTACGAGCAGTACTTC.

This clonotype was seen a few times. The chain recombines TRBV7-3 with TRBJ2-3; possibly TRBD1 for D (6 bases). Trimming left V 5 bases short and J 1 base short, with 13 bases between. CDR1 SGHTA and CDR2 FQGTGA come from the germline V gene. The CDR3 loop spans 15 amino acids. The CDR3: CASSPLPGGTDTQYF. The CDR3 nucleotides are TGTGCCAGCAGCCCCTTGCCAGGGGGCACAGATACGCAGTATTTT.

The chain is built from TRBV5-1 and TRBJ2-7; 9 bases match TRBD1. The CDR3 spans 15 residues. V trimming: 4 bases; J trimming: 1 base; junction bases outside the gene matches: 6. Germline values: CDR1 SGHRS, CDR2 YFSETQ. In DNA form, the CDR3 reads TGCGCCAGCAGCGGGGGAGGACAGGGGTCCTACGAGCAGTACTTC. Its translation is CASSGGGQGSYEQYF. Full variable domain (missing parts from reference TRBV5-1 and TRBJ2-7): KAGVTQTPRYLIKTRGQQVTLSCSPISGHRSVSWYQQTPGQGLQFLFEYFSETQRNKGNFPGRFSGRQFSNSRSEMNVSTLELGDSALYLCASSGGGQGSYEQYFGPGTRLTVT.